The 26 T cell receptor beta chains reported below all come from one sample, sequenced in a study of blood T cell repertoires in COVID-19. The assay was immunoSEQ multiplex PCR, and TCRdb's table has in-frame clones only and misses some. The sample carries under 200,000 clones, approximately 80% recorded once. The sample was PBMCs or T cells enriched from blood (not recorded which). The receptors come from a woman aged 55-69 years with acute COVID-19.

This clone was counted only a few times. DNA for the CDR3: TGTGCCAGCAGCCCTGGACAGGGGTTGGGCGAAAAACTGTTTTTT. Amino acids: CASSPGQGLGEKLFF. This sequence joins TRBV9 and TRBJ1-4, with 9 bases fitting TRBD1. This CDR3 spans 15 amino acids. Unmatched junction bases numbered 9, after V lost 4 bases and J lost 8 bases. Germline CDR1 SGDLS, CDR2 YYNGEE.

The rearrangement joins TRBV7-6 to TRBJ2-5; 11 bases agree with TRBD2. The CDR3 covers 17 residues. CDR1 is SGHVS and CDR2 is FNYEAQ in the germline V gene. The ends lost 0 bases at V and 2 bases at J; junction bases unmatched: 5. CDR3 nucleotide sequence: TGTGCCAGCAGCTTAGCAACTAGCGGGGGACGACAAGAGACCCAGTACTTC. It encodes CASSLATSGGRQETQYF.

For the CDR3, the DNA is TGTGCCAGCAGCCAAGAAGCGGATTTCGGGCAGTACTTC. It is translated as CASSQEADFGQYF. The J gene is TRBJ2-7, the V gene TRBV3-1 (or the pseudogene TRBV3-2), with D tentatively TRBD2 (5 bases). V lost 0 bases and J lost 9, with 12 bases in between. The germline V gene has CDR1 LGHDT and CDR2 YNNKEL (reference sequence). This CDR3 has 13 amino acids.

V is TRBV7-2 and J is TRBJ2-1, with TRBD2 as a possible D gene (5 bases). V was pared by 1 base and J by 6 bases, with 13 bases between. This CDR3 is built from 15 residues. CDR1 and CDR2 from the germline V gene are SGHTA and FQGNSA. CDR3 sequence: CASSLVKLASNEQFF. The CDR3 nucleotides read TGTGCCAGCAGCTTAGTGAAGCTAGCTAGCAATGAGCAGTTCTTC.

This chain uses TRBV19 with TRBJ1-3; the D is unclear. The CDR3 runs to 17 residues. Germline V gene sequence: CDR1 LNHDA, CDR2 SQIVND (reference sequence). V was cut by 1 base and J by 0 bases, with 13 bases left in between. CDR3 sequence (DNA): TGTGCCAGTAGTATAGCGATGAGACTCACCTCTGGAAACACCATATATTTT. Translated: CASSIAMRLTSGNTIYF.

In DNA, the CDR3 is TGTGCCAGCAGAACTAGCGGGAGGAACCCTTTCAGCGAGCAGTACTTC. Its translation is CASRTSGRNPFSEQYF. The rearrangement uses TRBV5-4 and TRBJ2-7; 12 positions match TRBD2. Trimming at V came to 5 bases and at J to 6 bases, leaving 12 bases not matched to a gene. Germline CDR1 reads SGHNT; CDR2 reads YYREEE (reference sequence). This CDR3 has 16 residues.

The chain employs TRBV4-3 and TRBJ1-6; D gene unclear. V lost 0 bases, J lost 4 bases, and 10 bases lay in between. CDR1 is LGHNA and CDR2 is YSLEER in the germline V gene. The CDR3 has 16 residues. The DNA of the CDR3 is TGCGCCAGCAGCCAAGAGGCACAGCCTTATAATTCACCCCTCCACTTT. Protein product: CASSQEAQPYNSPLHF.

This clone came up a few times. This rearrangement joins TRBV14 to TRBJ2-1, with 12 bases lining up with TRBD2. The CDR3 consists of 21 residues. J was trimmed by 0 bases and V by 0 bases; bases with no gene match: 12. The germline CDR1 and CDR2 sequences are SGHDN and FVKESK. In nucleotides, the CDR3 is TGTGCCAGCAGCCAAGATCCTTTGGGACTAGCGGGCCTGAGCTCCTACAATGAGCAGTTCTTC. It specifies CASSQDPLGLAGLSSYNEQFF. The full variable domain, completed using reference TRBV14 and TRBJ2-1, is EAGVTQFPSHSVIEKGQTVTLRCDPISGHDNLYWYRRVMGKEIKFLLHFVKESKQDESGMPNNRFLAERTGGTYSTLKVQPAELEDSGVYFCASSQDPLGLAGLSSYNEQFFGPGTRLTVL.

The chain carries TRBV9 and TRBJ2-3, with 8 nucleotides matching TRBD1. CDR1 and CDR2 from the germline V gene are SGDLS and YYNGEE. J gave up 6 bases and V 4 bases, and 7 bases lay outside the gene matches. This CDR3 has 14 amino acids. CDR3 loop: CASSLGQGRDTQYF. The DNA for the CDR3 is TGTGCCAGCAGCCTAGGACAGGGTCGGGATACGCAGTATTTT.

This chain uses TRBV7-9 with TRBJ2-1, with D perhaps TRBD1 (6 bases). The CDR3 is 14 residues long. Germline-derived CDR1 and CDR2 are SEHNR and FQNEAQ (reference sequence). Trimming shortened V by 7 bases and J by 0 bases, and 10 bases separated the two germline ends. DNA of the CDR3: TGTGCCAGCACCCGAGGGGGCTCCTACAATGAGCAGTTCTTC. This codes for CASTRGGSYNEQFF.

This clone has just a few counts. The genes are TRBV20-1 and TRBJ1-2; TRBD1 might be the D (5 bases). V dropped 3 bases and J dropped 6 bases, with 14 bases sitting between them. Germline-derived CDR1 and CDR2 are DFQATT and SNEGSKA (reference sequence). CDR3 size: 13 residues. The CDR3 DNA follows: TGCAGTGCTAGTGACGGGGGGTGGGATGGCTACACCTTC. Its protein is CSASDGGWDGYTF.

The chain recombines TRBV27 with TRBJ2-7, with 7 bases that match TRBD2. The CDR3 is made up of 14 amino acids. V was pared by 9 bases and J by 5 bases, with 13 bases of the junction left unmatched. Germline V gene data show CDR1 as MNHEY and CDR2 as SMNVEV (reference sequence). CDR3 in amino acids: CASARRGAGDEQYV. For the CDR3, the DNA is TGTGCCAGTGCACGAAGAGGTGCGGGGGACGAGCAGTACGTC.

Only a few counts were recorded for this clone. The chain has TRBV4-1 and TRBJ2-3; 8 bases agree with TRBD1. The CDR3 spans 16 residues. Germline V CDR1 and CDR2: MGHRA, YSYEKL. The J segment lost 6 bases and the V segment lost 2 bases, leaving 10 bases of the junction unmatched. The CDR3 region has the DNA TGCGCCAGCAGCCAACCTACAGGGGGGTCAAGGGATACGCAGTATTTT. This sequence encodes CASSQPTGGSRDTQYF.

The chain combines TRBV19 with TRBJ1-5, with a possible D match to TRBD1 (5 bases). CDR1 is LNHDA and CDR2 is SQIVND in the germline V gene (reference sequence). V shed 4 bases and J shed 4 bases, with 17 bases lying between them. The length of the CDR3 is 16 residues. The CDR3 loop reads CASSRGGPKGNQPQHF. CDR3 sequence (DNA): TGTGCCAGTAGTAGGGGAGGGCCGAAGGGGAATCAGCCCCAGCATTTT. Drawing the rest from reference TRBV19 and TRBJ1-5, the complete variable domain is DGGITQSPKYLFRKEGQNVTLSCEQNLNHDAMYWYRQDPGQGLRLIYYSQIVNDFQKGDIAEGYSVSREKKESFPLTVTSAQKNPTAFYLCASSRGGPKGNQPQHFGDGTRLSIL.

This clone was seen a single time. This chain links TRBV2 with TRBJ1-4, with TRBD1 matching over 11 bases. The germline gives CDR1 SNHLY, CDR2 FYNNEI. The length of the CDR3 is 17 residues. Trimming removed 6 bases from V and 5 bases from J; junction bases left unmatched: 11. CDR3 amino acids: CASRDTGTGGENEKLFF. CDR3 nucleotide sequence: TGTGCCAGCAGGGATACCGGGACAGGGGGAGAAAATGAAAAACTGTTTTTT.

This clone was seen ten or more times. The chain carries TRBV6-5 and TRBJ2-6; D unresolved. CDR1 is MNHEY, CDR2 SVGAGI, per germline. This CDR3 is built from 15 residues. Trimming pared 8 bases from V and 0 bases from J, leaving 11 bases between. CDR3 region: CASQAEGSGANVLTF. As DNA, the CDR3 is TGTGCCAGCCAGGCCGAAGGCTCTGGGGCCAACGTCCTGACTTTC.

This clone was counted only a few times. This chain uses TRBV3-1 (or the pseudogene TRBV3-2) with TRBJ2-5; the D gene is possibly TRBD1 (6 bases). CDR1 LGHDT and CDR2 YNNKEL come from the germline V gene (reference sequence). Trimming pared 4 bases from V and 1 base from J, leaving 19 bases between. The CDR3 consists of 17 residues. DNA of the CDR3: TGTGCCAGCAGCCCTCCCAAGGGCAGGACAGTCCAAGAGACCCAGTACTTC. Translation: CASSPPKGRTVQETQYF.

For this clone: An end of the junction does not agree with germline; a read error may underlie this. The J gene is TRBJ2-7, the V gene TRBV27, with 8 bases that match TRBD1. Per germline, CDR1 MNHEY and CDR2 SMNVEV (reference sequence). This CDR3 is built from 14 residues. The chain's CDR3 is CATSAGQALGGQYF. CDR3 nucleotide sequence: TGTGCCACCAGTGCGGGACAGGCCCTAGGTGGGCAGTACTTC.

This clone is a singleton in its sample. The chain carries TRBV7-6 and TRBJ2-7; 10 nucleotides align to TRBD2. The CDR3 has 16 residues. The V gene's germline CDR1 is SGHVS and CDR2 FNYEAQ. With 3 bases clipped from V and 4 bases from J, the junction kept 9 bases outside the gene matches. In DNA, the CDR3 is TGTGCCAGCAGCTTGGGAGGACTAGCGGCCACATACGAGCAGTACTTC. As protein: CASSLGGLAATYEQYF.

J is TRBJ1-2 and V is TRBV2, with no clear D. The V gene lost 8 bases and the J gene lost 8 bases, with 18 bases spanning the gap. Germline CDR1 reads SNHLY; CDR2 reads FYNNEI. The CDR3 extends over 13 amino acids. The CDR3 bases are TGTGCCAGCCCTGTCGGGTCGGAGGGAGGCTACACCTTC. This codes for CASPVGSEGGYTF. The variable domain in full, completed from reference TRBV2 and TRBJ1-2, reads EPEVTQTPSHQVTQMGQEVILRCVPISNHLYFYWYRQILGQKVEFLVSFYNNEISEKSEIFDDQFSVERPDGSNFTLKIRSTKLEDSAMYFCASPVGSEGGYTFGSGTRLTVV.

The chain carries TRBV7-9 and TRBJ1-2; 7 bases map to TRBD1. The germline gives CDR1 SEHNR, CDR2 FQNEAQ (reference sequence). This CDR3 has 15 amino acids. V trimming: 4 bases; J trimming: 5 bases; junction bases outside the gene matches: 10. The DNA of the CDR3 is TGTGCCAGCAGCTCGACAGGGATACGGGTTTATGGCTACACCTTC. Its translation: CASSSTGIRVYGYTF.

This clone was recorded a few times. V gene TRBV18 combines with J gene TRBJ1-2; 8 bases align to TRBD1. Trimming cost V 3 bases and J 5 bases; bases outside gene matches: 11. Germline V gene data show CDR1 as KGHSH and CDR2 as LQKENI. This CDR3 contains 16 residues. The CDR3: CASSPRLTGDGYGYTF. The CDR3 nucleotides read TGTGCCAGCTCACCGCGCTTGACAGGGGATGGTTATGGCTACACCTTC. The full variable domain, with the rest looked up from reference TRBV18 and TRBJ1-2, is NAGVMQNPRHLVRRRGQEARLRCSPMKGHSHVYWYRQLPEEGLKFMVYLQKENIIDESGMPKERFSAEFPKEGPSILRIQQVVRGDSAAYFCASSPRLTGDGYGYTFGSGTRLTVV.

CDR3 protein: CASSFLTGDSPLHF. Written as DNA, the CDR3 is TGTGCCAGCAGCTTTCTCACAGGGGATTCACCCCTCCACTTT. The V call is TRBV5-6, the J call TRBJ1-6; 7 bases are shared with TRBD1. Germline lookup yields CDR1 SGHDT and CDR2 YYEEEE. The J segment lost 8 bases and the V segment lost 2 bases, leaving 4 bases of the junction unmatched. The CDR3 runs 14 residues.

This chain uses TRBV11-3 with TRBJ2-5; 8 bases are a match to TRBD1. CDR3 length: 13 residues. Germline assignment: CDR1 SGHNT and CDR2 YENEEA. V shed 5 bases and J 3 bases; nucleotides not matched to a gene: 2. The CDR3, as DNA: TGTGCCAGCAGCAGACAGGGGAAAGAGACCCAGTACTTC. This sequence encodes CASSRQGKETQYF.

V gene TRBV7-2 combines with J gene TRBJ2-1; TRBD1 is a possible D gene (6 bases). CDR3 size: 16 residues. Germline CDR1 reads SGHTA; CDR2 reads FQGNSA. V was pared by 4 bases and J by 4 bases, with 17 bases between. The chain's CDR3 is CASSSGTPLLYNEQFF. The DNA of the CDR3 is TGTGCCAGCAGCTCTGGGACACCCCTCTTATACAATGAGCAGTTCTTC.

The CDR3, as DNA: TGTGCCTGGAACAAATTGTATGATTCACCCCTCCACTTT. It is translated as CAWNKLYDSPLHF. The V call is TRBV30, the J call TRBJ1-6, with D uncertain. V was trimmed by 4 bases and J by 8 bases, leaving 12 bases between them. CDR3 size: 13 residues. Germline V gene data show CDR1 as GTSNPN and CDR2 as SVGIG (reference sequence).